Reported below is one TCR beta chain. This clone was seen a few times. Its specific antigen is unknown. Qualities for individual bases were not recorded, and no much larger clone is one base off. One collaborating source in Seattle enrolled patients while the patients were actively infected and followed the patients over time throughout the course of disease. Collaborating institutions collected whole blood in K2EDTA tubes following their own protocols. For TCRbeta analysis, collaborators shipped samples in one of three forms: frozen whole blood, isolated PBMCs, or DNA extracted from either of those sample types. This specimen comes from a study of blood T cell repertoires in COVID-19 (dated by TCRdb to the early 2020s). Regarding the complete study: Collaborator samples came from the United States, Italy and Spain and covered acute and convalescent phases of COVID-19. Where HLA class I and class II types were available, the types were taken from metadata supplied by the sample provider, not from assay-based typing. The repertoires were made available in a free public database intended to serve as a resource for research on the immune response to SARS-CoV-2. The prospective study material was composed of cDNA or gDNA derived from T cells, B-cell-depleted T cells, or PBMCs. The sample metadata nearly always contained a de-identified subject ID, COVID-19 status, age in years and sex. Samples were obtained from the ongoing ImmuneRACE study (first 160 participants) and from 1,000 to 1,500 subjects provided by 6 global collaborators. Subjects who had been exposed to COVID-19, were actively infected with it, or had recovered from it provided the deeply sampled blood TCRbeta repertoires that made up the dataset. What the authors observed across the whole study: How much clinical and demographic metadata was included differed by source and by participant, and the metadata was provided uncurated.

TCRbeta CDR3 regions were amplified from genomic DNA using the immunoSEQ Assay, a bias-controlled multiplex PCR. The paper's processing steps were these. Nucleated cell counts per sample were estimated from amplification of reference gene primers within the assay. Sequence reads were collapsed and filtered to measure the absolute abundance of every unique TCRbeta CDR3 rearrangement. For each sample, productive Simpson clonality was calculated by taking the square root of Simpson's diversity index across productive rearrangements. TCRdb stores this immuneACCESS table with in-frame sequences only. Part of the clones is absent; in the studies checked, under half of the shortfall reflects unresolved V genes, and no reason is known for the rest. The V and J calls and clone size were taken over from that table, and D and trimming were inferred from the DNA. The sample table shows around 260,000 clones, and around 85% are seen once. The top ten constitute 0.87% of the sample.

The CDR3 starts with the cysteine, ends with the phenylalanine, and has 14 residues. Only the CDR3 portion is preserved as DNA: 42 bases, with reading frame beginning at the first base. The germline V gene (reference sequence) provides CDR1 LNHNV and CDR2 YYDKDF. Trimming takes 2 bases from V and 3 bases from J, and the germline ends sit 8 bases apart. This clonotype was obtained from a human donor with COVID-19, enrolled during active disease. The donor label of this sample is uncertain. The chain is encoded by TRBV15 joined to TRBJ1-5, and the D gene may be TRBD1, 5 bases matching. Sequencing was done on a sample of peripheral blood. The CDR3 in this case is CATSRPRDNQPQHF. In nucleotides, the sequence is TGTGCCACCAGCAGACCCAGGGACAATCAGCCCCAGCATTTT.